A single T cell receptor (beta chain) is shown here with its context. Its antigen is currently not known. Per-base qualities were not stored, and no clone one base away is much larger. This specimen belongs to a study of blood T cell repertoires in COVID-19 (dated by TCRdb to about 2020). Notes on the research overall: Samples from collaborators originated in the United States, Italy and Spain and spanned both the acute and convalescent phases of COVID-19. The material from the prospective study consisted of cDNA or gDNA derived from T cells, B-cell-depleted T cells, or PBMCs. Deeply sampled blood TCRbeta repertoires from subjects exposed to, actively infected with, or recovered from COVID-19 were included in the dataset. The repertoires were released in a freely available public database meant as a resource for research on the immune response to SARS-CoV-2. Samples came from the ongoing ImmuneRACE study (first 160 participants) plus 1,254 subjects from 6 global collaborators. Nearly every sample came with metadata listing a de-identified subject ID, COVID-19 status, age in years and sex. Where available, HLA class I and class II types were taken from metadata supplied by the sample provider and were not determined by assay-based typing.

The CDR3, cysteine through phenylalanine, is 13 amino acids long. Only the CDR3 DNA is retained, 39 bases long and in frame from the first base. CDR1 and CDR2 are read off the germline V gene (reference sequence) as MNHNY and SVGAGI. At the junction V is shortened by 7 bases and J by 5 bases; bases outside the gene matches: 7. TCRbeta CDR3 regions were amplified from genomic DNA using the immunoSEQ Assay, a bias-controlled multiplex PCR. Processing in the source paper ran as follows. Nucleated cell counts per sample were estimated from amplification of reference gene primers within the assay. Sequence reads were collapsed and filtered to measure the absolute abundance of every unique TCRbeta CDR3 rearrangement. For each sample, productive Simpson clonality was calculated as the square root of Simpson's diversity index over productive rearrangements. Imported from immuneACCESS, the table was reduced by TCRdb to in-frame sequences with V and J called. These copies leave out some clones; in studies compared against another copy, an unresolved V gene accounts for under half, and the cause of the remainder is not known. V, J and clone size reflect that table, while D and trimming were determined from the DNA. The sample profile shows some 230,000 clones; 82% of them were found once. The top ten hold approximately 8% of the sample.

General findings and caveats noted by the study authors: The quantity of clinical and demographic metadata differed by source and by participant and was supplied without curation.

One collaborating source in Seattle enrolled patients while the patients were actively infected and followed the patients over time throughout the course of disease. Each collaborating institution followed its own protocols to collect whole blood in K2EDTA tubes. For TCRbeta analysis, collaborators shipped samples as frozen whole blood, isolated PBMCs, or DNA extracted from either of those sample types. Specimen: peripheral blood. The rearranged segments are TRBV6-6 and TRBJ2-5, and 7 bases in between align with TRBD1. This TCR derives from an elderly woman with COVID-19, enrolled during active disease. The nucleotide sequence reads as follows: TGTGCCAGCACTAGGGGGCTATGGGAGACCCAGTACTTC. This codes for CASTRGLWETQYF.